The T cell receptor (beta chain) under discussion was sequenced for a study of blood T cell repertoires in COVID-19. At the level of the study: Acute-phase and convalescent COVID-19 samples originated in the United States, Italy and Spain. PBMCs, B-cell-depleted T cells, or T cells provided the cDNA or gDNA that made up the material.

As handled by the study authors: Using reference gene primer amplification, nucleated cell counts were estimated. Profiling relied on immunoSEQ multiplex PCR, and the TCRdb table lists in-frame clones only, not all of them. V and J calls and clone size follow that table, whereas D and trimming were derived from the DNA. This sample has tens of thousands of clones, with approximately 85% found just once. This CDR3 is 13 amino acids long. Per the germline V gene, CDR1 is SGHNT and CDR2 is YYREEE (reference sequence). Trimming left V 0 bases short and J 6 bases short, with 9 bases between. The V and J genes are TRBV5-4 and TRBJ1-2; the D gene is possibly TRBD1 (5 bases). Sequencing input: peripheral blood. The receptor comes from a human donor with active COVID-19. The donor label of this sample is uncertain. Here the CDR3 DNA reads TGTGCCAGCAGCTTGGGTCAGGGCCATGGCTACACCTTC. This codes for CASSLGQGHGYTF.